This is a list of T cell receptor beta chains from one sample in a study of T cell responses to AZD1222 COVID-19 vaccine. The protocol was immunoSEQ multiplex PCR, while the TCRdb copy is restricted to in-frame clones and leaves out a portion. The top ten hold more than 3.5% of the sample, which has approximately 150,000 clones, 85% to 90% seen once. This specimen consisted of peripheral blood, obtained 28 days after the second dose of the MenACWY control vaccine. These receptors were collected from an adult who received the MenACWY meningococcal vaccine as a control. The CDR3 runs from the conserved cysteine through the conserved F or W. A D gene is named only where the DNA matches it firmly. Only part of the rows carry a size: once, few, many, or a class if the clone is expanded.

>NA|TRBV5-1|TRBJ2-5|NA
CATQGGRGQETQYF
TGCGCCACCCAAGGAGGGAGGGGGCAAGAGACCCAGTACTTC
>TRBD1|TRBV28|TRBJ1-4|NA
CASGEPGGSFNEKLFF
TGTGCCAGCGGGGAACCAGGGGGGTCCTTTAATGAAAAACTGTTTTTT
>NA|TRBV19|TRBJ2-7|NA
CASSIPRGHSYEQYF
TGTGCCAGTAGTATCCCGCGGGGACATTCCTACGAGCAGTACTTC
>TRBD1|TRBV29-1|TRBJ1-2|once
CSGTQGDYGYTF
TGCAGCGGAACGCAGGGGGACTATGGCTACACCTTC
>TRBD2|TRBV7-2|TRBJ2-6|NA
CASSSVGTSVSGANVLTF
TGTGCCAGCAGCTCCGTAGGGACTAGCGTTTCTGGGGCCAACGTCCTGACTTTC
>NA|TRBV3-1/TRBV3-2|TRBJ1-1|NA
CASSQVVTNTEAFF
TGTGCCAGCAGCCAAGTAGTCACGAACACTGAAGCTTTCTTT
>NA|TRBV4-1|TRBJ1-4|NA
CASSQERWGMGEKLFF
TGCGCCAGCAGCCAAGAGCGGTGGGGGATGGGTGAAAAACTGTTTTTT
>NA|TRBV7-9|TRBJ2-7|NA
CASGKEAEQYF
TGTGCCAGCGGGAAAGAGGCCGAGCAGTACTTC
>NA|TRBV7-9|TRBJ2-1|NA
CASSLEGGGDEQFF
TGTGCCAGCAGCTTAGAGGGCGGGGGCGATGAGCAGTTCTTC
>TRBD1|TRBV10-2|TRBJ1-2|NA
CATGTVLYGYTF
TGCGCCACCGGGACAGTACTCTATGGCTACACCTTC
>TRBD1|TRBV11-2|TRBJ1-1|NA
CASILIIGQGGTEAFF
TGTGCCAGCATCCTTATTATAGGACAGGGCGGGACTGAAGCTTTCTTT
>TRBD1|TRBV7-2|TRBJ2-7|NA
CASSPNRGLGVYEQYF
TGTGCCAGCAGCCCCAACAGGGGTTTGGGTGTCTACGAGCAGTACTTC
>NA|TRBV7-9|TRBJ1-2|NA
CASGGIGYTF
TGTGCCAGCGGGGGCATTGGCTACACCTTC
>TRBD1|TRBV28|TRBJ2-7|once
CASSKDRVHEQYF
TGTGCCAGCAGCAAGGACAGGGTTCACGAGCAGTACTTC
>NA|TRBV7-8|TRBJ1-1|NA
CASSLGGRTPSRNTEAFF
TGTGCCAGCAGCTTAGGGGGACGTACTCCGTCAAGGAACACTGAAGCTTTCTTT
>NA|TRBV28|TRBJ1-1|NA
CASRQGNTEAFF
TGTGCCAGCAGGCAGGGGAACACTGAAGCTTTCTTT
>TRBD2|TRBV6-2/TRBV6-3|TRBJ2-7|NA
CASSYGLAGVDEQYF
TGTGCCAGCAGTTACGGGCTAGCGGGAGTGGACGAGCAGTACTTC
>TRBD2|TRBV28|TRBJ2-1|NA
CASTLGLAVNEQFF
TGTGCCAGCACCCTAGGACTAGCGGTGAATGAGCAGTTCTTC
>NA|TRBV9|TRBJ2-2|once
CASSVVGVGAGELFF
TGTGCCAGCAGCGTAGTGGGAGTCGGCGCCGGGGAGCTGTTTTTT
>NA|TRBV25-1|TRBJ1-6|NA
CASSETVGTYNSPLHF
TGTGCCAGCAGTGAAACAGTGGGAACCTATAATTCACCCCTCCACTTT
>TRBD2|TRBV6-2/TRBV6-3|TRBJ2-7|NA
CASSYSLAGDYEQYF
TGTGCCAGCAGTTATTCACTAGCGGGAGACTACGAGCAGTACTTC
>NA|TRBV19|TRBJ1-3|NA
CASRSLQPGNTIYF
TGTGCCAGTAGGTCCCTCCAACCGGGAAACACCATATATTTT
>NA|TRBV12-3/TRBV12-4|TRBJ2-1|NA
CASSPEAGNEQFF
TGTGCCAGCAGTCCGGAGGCAGGCAATGAGCAGTTCTTC
>NA|TRBV11-2|TRBJ1-1|NA
CASSLKGPTVF
TGTGCCAGCAGCTTAAAAGGGCCAACGGTCTTT
>TRBD2|TRBV2|TRBJ2-1|NA
CASSELGASGHNEQFF
TGTGCCAGCAGTGAATTAGGGGCTAGCGGTCACAATGAGCAGTTCTTC